Following are 25 T cell receptor beta chains from one sample sequenced in a study of shared clonotypes between healthy human individuals. Data came from immunoSEQ multiplex PCR; TCRdb stores just in-frame clones and leaves some out. The sample lists more than 450,000 clones, 75% to 85% occurring once. The sequencing sample was made of PBMCs. Receptors were obtained from a woman in her forties in good health. Some clones in this sample may be carry-over from other donors' samples.

The CDR3 reads CASSPGRFNEKLFF. Here the CDR3 DNA reads TGTGCCAGTAGCCCCGGACGGTTTAATGAAAAACTGTTTTTT. V and J are TRBV19 and TRBJ1-4; D remains ambiguous. This CDR3 is built from 14 residues. CDR1 LNHDA and CDR2 SQIVND come from the germline V gene (reference sequence). Trimming took 6 bases from V and 4 from J, leaving 12 bases between them.

The V gene is TRBV4-3, the J gene TRBJ1-2, with D maybe TRBD1 (6 bases). The V gene's germline CDR1 is LGHNA and CDR2 YSLEER. CDR3 length: 14 amino acids. Trimming stripped 1 base from V and 7 bases from J, with 13 bases between. The CDR3 spells CASSQAGGAVGYTF. The CDR3 DNA sequence: TGCGCCAGCAGCCAAGCGGGGGGGGCGGTTGGCTACACCTTC.

This clone showed up just once. The chain recombines TRBV6-4 with TRBJ2-1, with 7 bases lining up with TRBD2. J lost 4 bases, V lost 1 base, and 7 bases had no gene match. CDR1 is MRHNA and CDR2 is SNTAGT in the germline V gene. The CDR3 has 16 amino acids. The CDR3 sequence is CASSDWASGEYNEQFF. The DNA of the CDR3 is TGTGCCAGCAGTGACTGGGCTAGCGGTGAATACAATGAGCAGTTCTTC.

V usage is TRBV5-4 and J usage is TRBJ2-2; D is possibly TRBD1 or TRBD2 (6 bases each). V was pared by 0 bases and J by 4 bases, with 13 bases between. Germline loops: CDR1 SGHNT, CDR2 YYREEE (reference sequence). This CDR3 contains 16 residues. DNA for the CDR3: TGTGCCAGCAGCTTGGATCCGGGGGCGGGCACCGGGGAGCTGTTTTTT. Its protein product is CASSLDPGAGTGELFF.

The V and J genes are TRBV11-2 and TRBJ2-1, with D possibly being TRBD2 (5 bases). The ends were cut back, 5 bases at V and 9 bases at J, with 11 bases in the middle. Germline values: CDR1 SGHAT, CDR2 FQNNGV. This CDR3 is 12 amino acids long. The CDR3 DNA follows: TGTGCCAGCAGCGATCTAGCTTCTGAGCAGTTCTTC. This encodes CASSDLASEQFF.

The rearrangement uses TRBV15 and TRBJ2-5, with TRBD2 as a possible D gene (6 bases). In germline, CDR1 is LNHNV, CDR2 YYDKDF (reference sequence). This CDR3 has 13 residues. V was trimmed by 0 bases and J by 4 bases, leaving 6 bases between them. The CDR3 DNA sequence: TGTGCCACCAGCAGAGAGACTAGAGAGACCCAGTACTTC. Protein: CATSRETRETQYF.

This clone was counted only a few times. The chain joins TRBV7-3 to TRBJ1-1; no reliable D call. CDR3 length: 13 residues. Per the germline V gene, CDR1 is SGHTA and CDR2 is FQGTGA. V was clipped by 0 bases and J by 10 bases, with 12 bases between them. Here the CDR3 DNA reads TGTGCCAGCAGCTTAACAGAGGGTTCCTCAGCTTTCTTT. It is translated as CASSLTEGSSAFF.

This rearrangement joins TRBV4-1 to TRBJ2-2; TRBD2 aligns across 7 bases. The trim removed 1 base at V and 2 bases at J, leaving 7 bases unmatched. Germline-derived CDR1 and CDR2 are MGHRA and YSYEKL. This CDR3 comprises 17 residues. The CDR3 nucleotides are TGCGCCAGCAGCCAAGGGAGACTAGCAGCAAACACCGGGGAGCTGTTTTTT. It is translated as CASSQGRLAANTGELFF.

The chain combines TRBV6-4 with TRBJ2-5, with 12 bases identical to TRBD1. Germline V CDR1 and CDR2: MRHNA, SNTAGT. This CDR3 is built from 15 residues. Unmatched junction bases numbered 3, after V lost 3 bases and J lost 4 bases. This chain's CDR3 is CASSDGTGGRETQYF. The DNA for the CDR3 is TGTGCCAGCAGTGATGGGACAGGGGGCAGAGAGACCCAGTACTTC.

This chain links TRBV12-1 with TRBJ2-7; TRBD1 was called by the table and not checked on the DNA. TRBV12-1 is termed a pseudogene. CDR3 length: 15 residues. CDR3 sequence reads: CASSLRQGGHYEQYF. The CDR3 nucleotides read TGTGCCAGCAGCTTGAGACAGGGAGGACACTACGAGCAGTACTTC.

This clone occurred a few times. J is TRBJ1-1 and V is TRBV4-3; tentatively, D is TRBD1 (5 bases). The CDR3 has 15 residues. V was cut by 3 bases and J by 4 bases, with 15 bases left in between. Germline values: CDR1 LGHNA, CDR2 YSLEER. DNA for the CDR3: TGCGCCAGCAGCCAGGGCCAGGGTGTAACCACTGAAGCTTTCTTT. This codes for CASSQGQGVTTEAFF.

The chain is built from TRBV7-9 and TRBJ2-1; 11 bases map to TRBD2. V trimming: 5 bases; J trimming: 5 bases; junction bases outside the gene matches: 11. The germline gives CDR1 SEHNR, CDR2 FQNEAQ (reference sequence). The CDR3 covers 17 residues. CDR3 nucleotides: TGTGCCAGCAGCCTAAGATCTGGGACTAGCGGTCACAATGAGCAGTTCTTC. Residues: CASSLRSGTSGHNEQFF.

The chain recombines TRBV5-1 with TRBJ1-2; D gene ambiguous. V shed 4 bases and J shed 4 bases, with 8 bases lying between them. Germline CDR1 SGHRS, CDR2 YFSETQ. This CDR3 is built from 12 residues. In DNA, the CDR3 is TGCGCCAGCAGCCAGGAGGGCTATGGCTACACCTTC. Translation gives CASSQEGYGYTF.

Remarks on this clone: This sample includes further DNA sequences coding for the same CDR3. This sequence joins TRBV6-6 and TRBJ2-5; possibly TRBD2 for D (6 bases). Trimming took off 9 bases at V and 3 bases at J, with 8 bases between the two ends. The length of the CDR3 is 11 residues. The germline gives CDR1 MNHNY, CDR2 SVGAGI (reference sequence). Here the CDR3 reads CASSGKETQYF. In nucleotides, the CDR3 is TGTGCCAGTAGCGGAAAAGAGACCCAGTACTTC.

The chain has TRBV4-3 and TRBJ2-7; D ambiguous. The CDR3 consists of 13 residues. With 1 base removed from V and 6 bases from J, the gap between germline ends came to 10 bases. From germline, CDR1 is LGHNA and CDR2 YSLEER. The CDR3 sequence is CASSQGGVSEQYF. The CDR3 DNA sequence: TGCGCCAGCAGCCAAGGAGGTGTGAGCGAGCAGTACTTC.

This rearrangement joins TRBV19 to TRBJ2-3; 7 bases line up with TRBD1. The germline CDR1 and CDR2 sequences are LNHDA and SQIVND (reference sequence). There are 13 residues in the CDR3. V lost 7 bases to trimming and J lost 4 bases; unmatched junction nucleotides: 5. As DNA, the CDR3 is TGTGCCAGTAAGCATACAGGGGCAGATACGCAGTATTTT. Translating gives CASKHTGADTQYF.

This clone was observed a few times. The chain links TRBV28 to TRBJ1-1; D is ambiguous. Looked up from germline, CDR1 is MDHEN and CDR2 is SYDVKM. V gave up 6 bases and J gave up 1 base, with 9 bases separating them. The CDR3 sequence is 13 residues long. The CDR3 coding sequence is TGTGCCAGCAGCCCCCCGTGGAACACTGAAGCTTTCTTT. Translation gives CASSPPWNTEAFF.

This chain joins TRBV11-2 and TRBJ2-4, with D tentatively TRBD1 or TRBD2 (5 bases each). The germline gives CDR1 SGHAT, CDR2 FQNNGV. The V gene lost 1 base and the J gene lost 0 bases, with 10 bases spanning the gap. The CDR3 is 16 residues long. DNA of the CDR3: TGTGCCAGCAGCTTAGTCGCCGGGACAGCCAAAAACATTCAGTACTTC. Its translation is CASSLVAGTAKNIQYF. The variable domain in full, completed from reference TRBV11-2 and TRBJ2-4, reads EAGVAQSPRYKIIEKRQSVAFWCNPISGHATLYWYQQILGQGPKLLIQFQNNGVVDDSQLPKDRFSAERLKGVDSTLKIQPAKLEDSAVYLCASSLVAGTAKNIQYFGAGTRLSVL.

The chain recombines TRBV7-2 with TRBJ2-5, with a tentative D call TRBD2 (6 bases). Germline CDR1 is SGHTA and CDR2 is FQGNSA. V was cut by 7 bases and J by 1 base, with 10 bases left in between. This CDR3 is built from 13 residues. The CDR3 DNA reads TGTGCCAGCACCCGCGGGATCCAAGAGACCCAGTACTTC. Translated: CASTRGIQETQYF.

In regard to this clone: The sample holds other DNA sequences that translate to the same CDR3. The V gene is TRBV5-1, the J gene TRBJ1-1, with a tentative D call TRBD1 (5 bases). The ends were cut back, 4 bases at V and 1 base at J, with 11 bases in the middle. The CDR3 consists of 14 residues. Germline CDR1 is SGHRS and CDR2 is YFSETQ. Here the CDR3 DNA reads TGCGCCAGCAGCCCGGGGACGGGGAACACTGAAGCTTTCTTT. It is translated as CASSPGTGNTEAFF.

The chain links TRBV5-1 to TRBJ1-1; D is undetermined. Germline values: CDR1 SGHRS, CDR2 YFSETQ. V lost 2 bases and J 0 bases, leaving 11 bases between the germline ends. CDR3 length equals 15 residues. The CDR3 DNA is TGCGCCAGCAGCTTAACCAGCCTCATGAACACTGAAGCTTTCTTT. Protein: CASSLTSLMNTEAFF.

This clone was seen a handful of times. V is TRBV7-2 and J is TRBJ2-3, with TRBD2 matching over 10 bases. The CDR3 contains 16 residues. The germline CDR1 and CDR2 sequences are SGHTA and FQGNSA. V was pared by 6 bases and J by 0 bases, with 6 bases of the junction left unmatched. The CDR3 loop reads CASRPAGGLSTDTQYF. The CDR3 nucleotides are TGTGCCAGCAGGCCAGCGGGAGGGTTGAGCACAGATACGCAGTATTTT.

In its sample, this clone was seen once. V is TRBV30 and J is TRBJ2-1; 8 nucleotides match TRBD2. Germline CDR1 GTSNPN, CDR2 SVGIG (reference sequence). The CDR3 loop spans 13 amino acids. Losses at the gene ends were 3 bases for V and 7 bases for J; bases not matched to a gene: 5. For the CDR3, the DNA is TGTGCCTGGAGGGCTAGCGGGTTGAATGAGCAGTTCTTC. Its protein product is CAWRASGLNEQFF.

Notes on this clone: Other nucleotide sequences in the sample specify the same CDR3. The rearrangement uses TRBV18 and TRBJ2-5; D is unclear. Germline CDR1 reads KGHSH; CDR2 reads LQKENI. The V gene lost 0 bases and the J gene lost 1 base, with 6 bases spanning the gap. The CDR3 runs 14 residues. The chain's CDR3 is CASSPPGIQETQYF. CDR3 coding DNA: TGTGCCAGCTCACCACCGGGCATCCAAGAGACCCAGTACTTC.

The gene calls are TRBV18 and TRBJ2-7, with 8 positions matching TRBD2. This CDR3 has 15 residues. Trimming removed 0 bases from V and 2 bases from J; junction bases left unmatched: 3. Germline CDR1 KGHSH, CDR2 LQKENI. The CDR3 protein is CASSPPPGGAYEQYF. The CDR3, as DNA: TGTGCCAGCTCACCACCACCGGGAGGGGCCTACGAGCAGTACTTC.